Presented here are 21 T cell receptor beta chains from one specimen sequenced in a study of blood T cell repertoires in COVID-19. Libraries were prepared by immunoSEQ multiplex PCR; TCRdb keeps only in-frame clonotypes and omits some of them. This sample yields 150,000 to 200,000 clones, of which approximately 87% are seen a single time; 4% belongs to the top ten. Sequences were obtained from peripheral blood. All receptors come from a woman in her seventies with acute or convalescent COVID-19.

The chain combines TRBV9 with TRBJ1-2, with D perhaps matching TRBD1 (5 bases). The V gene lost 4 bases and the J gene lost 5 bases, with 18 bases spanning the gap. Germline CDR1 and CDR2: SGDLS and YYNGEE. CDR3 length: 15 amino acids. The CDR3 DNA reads TGTGCCAGCAGCCCAGGGCTTTTAGGGGATTATGGCTACACCTTC. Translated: CASSPGLLGDYGYTF. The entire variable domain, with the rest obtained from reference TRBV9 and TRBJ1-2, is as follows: DSGVTQTPKHLITATGQRVTLRCSPRSGDLSVYWYQQSLDQGLQFLIQYYNGEERAKGNILERFSAQQFPDLHSELNLSSLELGDSALYFCASSPGLLGDYGYTFGSGTRLTVV.

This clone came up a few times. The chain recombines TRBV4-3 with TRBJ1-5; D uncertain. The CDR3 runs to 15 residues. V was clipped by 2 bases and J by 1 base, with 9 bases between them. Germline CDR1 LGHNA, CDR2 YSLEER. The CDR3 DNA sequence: TGCGCCAGCAGCCAACTTGCAGGAAGCAATCAGCCCCAGCATTTT. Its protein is CASSQLAGSNQPQHF.

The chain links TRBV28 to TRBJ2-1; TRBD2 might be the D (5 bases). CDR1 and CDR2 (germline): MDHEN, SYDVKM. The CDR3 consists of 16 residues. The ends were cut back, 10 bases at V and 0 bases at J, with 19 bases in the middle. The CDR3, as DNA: TGTGCCATCGGGGTTAGCGAGCGAAGCTCCTACAATGAGCAGTTCTTC. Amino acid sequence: CAIGVSERSSYNEQFF.

CDR3 in DNA: TGTGCCAGTAGTATGGTGCTAAGCTCCTACAATGAGCAGTTCTTC. It is translated as CASSMVLSSYNEQFF. V and J are TRBV19 and TRBJ2-1; D not resolved. The CDR3 spans 15 residues. Trimming removed 3 bases from V and 0 bases from J, with 9 bases in between. The germline V gene has CDR1 LNHDA and CDR2 SQIVND (reference sequence).

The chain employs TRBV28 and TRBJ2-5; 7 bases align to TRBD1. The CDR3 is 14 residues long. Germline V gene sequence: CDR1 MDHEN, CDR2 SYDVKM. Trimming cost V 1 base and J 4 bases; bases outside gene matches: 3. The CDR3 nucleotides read TGTGCCAGCAGTTTATATTCAGGGGGAGAGACCCAGTACTTC. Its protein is CASSLYSGGETQYF. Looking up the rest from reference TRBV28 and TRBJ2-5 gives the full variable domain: DVKVTQSSRYLVKRTGEKVFLECVQDMDHENMFWYRQDPGLGLRLIYFSYDVKMKEKGDIPEGYSVSREKKERFSLILESASTNQTSMYLCASSLYSGGETQYFGPGTRLLVL.

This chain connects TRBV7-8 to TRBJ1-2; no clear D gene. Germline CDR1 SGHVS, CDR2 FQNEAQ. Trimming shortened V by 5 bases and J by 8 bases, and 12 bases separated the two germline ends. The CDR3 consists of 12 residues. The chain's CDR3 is CASSRVRGGYTF. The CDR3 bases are TGTGCCAGCAGCCGTGTGCGGGGAGGCTACACCTTC.

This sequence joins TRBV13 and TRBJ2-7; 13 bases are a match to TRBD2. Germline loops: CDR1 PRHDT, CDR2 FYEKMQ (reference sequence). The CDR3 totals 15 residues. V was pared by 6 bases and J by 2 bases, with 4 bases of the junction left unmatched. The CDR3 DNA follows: TGTGCCAGCAGTCCCGGGACTAGCGGGGCCTACGAGCAGTACTTC. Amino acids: CASSPGTSGAYEQYF.

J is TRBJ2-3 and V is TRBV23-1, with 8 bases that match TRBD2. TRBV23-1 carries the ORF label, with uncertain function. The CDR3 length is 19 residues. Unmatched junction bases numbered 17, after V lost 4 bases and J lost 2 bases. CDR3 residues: CASSLTKPYAGGNTDTQYF. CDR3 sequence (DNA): TGCGCCAGCAGTCTGACGAAACCATACGCGGGGGGCAACACAGATACGCAGTATTTT.

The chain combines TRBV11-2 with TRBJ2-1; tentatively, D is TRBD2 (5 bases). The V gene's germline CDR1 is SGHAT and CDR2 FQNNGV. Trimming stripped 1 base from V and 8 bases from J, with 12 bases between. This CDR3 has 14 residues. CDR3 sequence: CASSLGRRSDEQFF. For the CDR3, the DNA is TGTGCCAGCAGCTTAGGGAGGAGGTCCGATGAGCAGTTCTTC.

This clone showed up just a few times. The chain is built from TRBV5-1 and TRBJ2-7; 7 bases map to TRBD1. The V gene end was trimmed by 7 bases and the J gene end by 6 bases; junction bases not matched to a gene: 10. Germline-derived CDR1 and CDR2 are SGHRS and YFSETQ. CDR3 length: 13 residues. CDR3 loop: CASGEGAPREQYF. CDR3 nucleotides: TGCGCCAGCGGAGAGGGGGCGCCCCGCGAGCAGTACTTC.

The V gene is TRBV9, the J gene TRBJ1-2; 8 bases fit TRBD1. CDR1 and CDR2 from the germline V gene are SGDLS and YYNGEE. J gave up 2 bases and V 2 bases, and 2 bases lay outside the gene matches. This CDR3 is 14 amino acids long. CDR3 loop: CASSVGTGNYGYTF. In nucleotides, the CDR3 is TGTGCCAGCAGCGTCGGGACAGGCAACTATGGCTACACCTTC.

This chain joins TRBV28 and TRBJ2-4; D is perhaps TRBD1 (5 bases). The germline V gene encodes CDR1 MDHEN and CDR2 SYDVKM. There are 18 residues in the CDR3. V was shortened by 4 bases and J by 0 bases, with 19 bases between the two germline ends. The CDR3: CASSSTSTEPLAKNIQYF. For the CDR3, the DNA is TGTGCCAGCAGTTCAACCTCGACAGAGCCGCTAGCCAAAAACATTCAGTACTTC. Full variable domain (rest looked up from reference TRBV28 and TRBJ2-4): DVKVTQSSRYLVKRTGEKVFLECVQDMDHENMFWYRQDPGLGLRLIYFSYDVKMKEKGDIPEGYSVSREKKERFSLILESASTNQTSMYLCASSSTSTEPLAKNIQYFGAGTRLSVL.

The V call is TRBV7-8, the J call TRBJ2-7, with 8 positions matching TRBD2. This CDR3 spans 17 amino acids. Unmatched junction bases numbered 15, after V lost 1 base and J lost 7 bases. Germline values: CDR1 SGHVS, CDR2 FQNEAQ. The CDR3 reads CASSLGSWSGSSSEQYF. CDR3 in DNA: TGTGCCAGCAGCTTAGGCTCCTGGAGCGGGAGCTCGAGTGAGCAGTACTTC.

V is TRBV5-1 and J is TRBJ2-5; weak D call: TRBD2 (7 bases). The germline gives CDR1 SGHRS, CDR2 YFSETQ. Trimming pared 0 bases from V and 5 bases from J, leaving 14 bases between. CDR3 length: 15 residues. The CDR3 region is CASSLGRGQLETQYF. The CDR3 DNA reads TGCGCCAGCAGCTTGGGGCGGGGGCAGCTGGAGACCCAGTACTTC. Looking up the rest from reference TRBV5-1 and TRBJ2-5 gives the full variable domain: KAGVTQTPRYLIKTRGQQVTLSCSPISGHRSVSWYQQTPGQGLQFLFEYFSETQRNKGNFPGRFSGRQFSNSRSEMNVSTLELGDSALYLCASSLGRGQLETQYFGPGTRLLVL.

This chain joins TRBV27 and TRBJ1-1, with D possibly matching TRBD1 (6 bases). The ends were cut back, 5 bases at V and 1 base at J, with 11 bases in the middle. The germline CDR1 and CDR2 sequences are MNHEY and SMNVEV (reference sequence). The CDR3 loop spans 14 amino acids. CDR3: CASSGPGANTEAFF. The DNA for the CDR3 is TGTGCCAGCAGTGGTCCAGGGGCGAACACTGAAGCTTTCTTT.

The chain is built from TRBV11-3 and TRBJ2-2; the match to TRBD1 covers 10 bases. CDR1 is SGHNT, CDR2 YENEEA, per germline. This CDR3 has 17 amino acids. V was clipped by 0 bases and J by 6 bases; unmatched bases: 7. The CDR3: CASSLDRDRGDAGELFF. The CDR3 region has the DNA TGTGCCAGCAGCTTAGATCGGGACAGGGGAGACGCCGGGGAGCTGTTTTTT.

This CDR3 reads CASSPDRGDSPLHF. The CDR3 DNA is TGTGCCAGCAGCCCGGACAGGGGGGACTCACCCCTCCACTTT. V usage is TRBV7-6 and J usage is TRBJ1-6; 10 bases map to TRBD1. With V trimmed by 5 bases and J by 10 bases, 5 bases remained unmatched. This CDR3 has 14 residues. CDR1 is SGHVS, CDR2 FNYEAQ, per germline.

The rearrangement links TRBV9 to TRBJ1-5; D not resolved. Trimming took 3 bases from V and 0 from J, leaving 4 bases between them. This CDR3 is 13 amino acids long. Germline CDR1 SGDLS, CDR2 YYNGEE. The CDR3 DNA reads TGTGCCAGCAGCGCAAATAGCAATCAGCCCCAGCATTTT. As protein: CASSANSNQPQHF. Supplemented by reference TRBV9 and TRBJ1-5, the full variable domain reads DSGVTQTPKHLITATGQRVTLRCSPRSGDLSVYWYQQSLDQGLQFLIQYYNGEERAKGNILERFSAQQFPDLHSELNLSSLELGDSALYFCASSANSNQPQHFGDGTRLSIL.

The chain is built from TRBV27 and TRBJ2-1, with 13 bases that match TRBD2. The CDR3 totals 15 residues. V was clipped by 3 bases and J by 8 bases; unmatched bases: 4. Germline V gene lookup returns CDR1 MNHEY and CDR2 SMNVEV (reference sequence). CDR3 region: CASSFGTSGKDEQFF. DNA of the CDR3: TGTGCCAGCAGTTTTGGGACTAGCGGGAAGGATGAGCAGTTCTTC.

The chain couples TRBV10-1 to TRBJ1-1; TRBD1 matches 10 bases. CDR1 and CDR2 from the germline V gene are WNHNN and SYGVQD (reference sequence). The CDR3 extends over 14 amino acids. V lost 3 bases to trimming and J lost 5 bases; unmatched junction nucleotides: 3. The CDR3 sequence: CASSDGQGGTEAFF. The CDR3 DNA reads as TGCGCCAGCAGTGACGGACAGGGGGGGACTGAAGCTTTCTTT.

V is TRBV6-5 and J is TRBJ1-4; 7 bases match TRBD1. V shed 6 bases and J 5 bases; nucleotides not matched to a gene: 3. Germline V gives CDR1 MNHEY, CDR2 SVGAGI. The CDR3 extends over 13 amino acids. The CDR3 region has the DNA TGTGCCAGCAGCCCGGGACAGAATGAAAAACTGTTTTTT. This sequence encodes CASSPGQNEKLFF.